Sequencing of this T cell receptor beta chain was carried out in a study of shared clonotypes between healthy human individuals. The sample holds one count of this clone. Naive-designated CD8 cells lacked CD45RO, were positively enriched for CCR7, and omitted terminally differentiated effector memory CD45RA+ cells. TCRdb's table, derived via immunoSEQ multiplex PCR, lists solely in-frame clones and lacks some. The repertoire holds about 600,000 clones, with nearly 98% as singletons. Germline V lookup: CDR1 SGHTA, CDR2 FQGNSA. The CDR3 has 15 amino acids. Trimming at V came to 3 bases and at J to 5 bases, leaving 6 bases not matched to a gene.

Sequenced material: naive CD8+ T cells sorted from blood. The J gene is TRBJ2-7, the V gene TRBV7-2; 11 nucleotides agree with TRBD2. The TCR comes from a man aged 30 to 39 in good health. Here the CDR3 DNA reads TGTGCCAGCAGCTTCTTAGCGGGAGGGGGAAACGAGCAGTACTTC. It is translated as CASSFLAGGGNEQYF.